Listed below are T cell receptor beta chains from one sample, sequenced in a study of T cells in Graves' hyperthyroidism and ophthalmopathy. TCRdb itself ran the multiplex PCR reads through MiXCR, one entry per CDR3 protein. The sample contains hundreds of thousands of distinct CDR3 sequences, roughly 14% of which appear only once. Sequencing was done on a sample of blood. These receptor sequences come from a woman in her forties with Graves' ophthalmopathy. Each CDR3 is given with its conserved first and last residue. The D gene is left open where the match is weak. Rows give clone size only sometimes, using once, few, many, or a class for an expanded clone.

J	D	size	V	DNA	CDR3
TRBJ1-3	-	-	TRBV7-9	TGTGCCAGCAGCTTAGCCCTGGGGGGAAACACCATATATTTT	CASSLALGGNTIYF
TRBJ2-2	TRBD2	-	TRBV5-1	TGCGCCAGCAGCCCGGGACTAGCGGAAAGGACCGGGGAGCTGTTTTTT	CASSPGLAERTGELFF
TRBJ2-7	TRBD2	many	TRBV12-3/TRBV12-4	TGTGCCAGCAGTCCGCGGACTAGCGGGAGCGTGGACGAGCAGTACTTC	CASSPRTSGSVDEQYF
TRBJ2-7	TRBD1	-	TRBV3-1	TGTGCCAGCAGCCAAGCGAGGGGACAGCTTATTTACGAGCAGTACTTC	CASSQARGQLIYEQYF
TRBJ2-5	-	many	TRBV6-5	TGTGCCACCGGAGGGGAGCGGAAAGAGACCCAGTACTTC	CATGGERKETQYF
TRBJ2-2	-	-	TRBV28	TGTGCCAGCAGTTTCGTGTATGGAGGGGGCTGGACCGGGGAGCTGTTTTTT	CASSFVYGGGWTGELFF
TRBJ1-3	-	many	TRBV20-1	TGCAGTGCCATGGGTCTTGGCTCTGGAAACACCATATATTTT	CSAMGLGSGNTIYF
TRBJ1-2	TRBD1	many	TRBV18	TGTGCCAGCTCACCAGGACAGGGGCTATCACATGGCTACACCTTC	CASSPGQGLSHGYTF
TRBJ1-2	TRBD1	many	TRBV7-3	TGTGCCAGCAGCGAGCAGGGGGCGAGTAACTATGGCTACACCTTC	CASSEQGASNYGYTF
TRBJ1-1	TRBD1	many	TRBV28	TGTGCCAGCAGACCCCAGGGGGCTGAAACTGAAGCTTTCTTT	CASRPQGAETEAFF
TRBJ1-5	-	-	TRBV19	TGTGCCAGTAGTATAGTGGTCAATCAGCCCCAGCATTTT	CASSIVVNQPQHF
TRBJ1-5	-	many	TRBV6-1	TGTGCCAGCAGTGAACAGAAATGGCAGCCCCAGCATTTT	CASSEQKWQPQHF
TRBJ2-4	-	many	TRBV13	TGTGCCAGCAGCCGGATGCGGGACATTCAGTACTTC	CASSRMRDIQYF
TRBJ1-3	-	few	TRBV3-1	TGTGCCAGCAGCCAAGGGGATTCTGGAAACACCATATACTTT	CASSQGDSGNTIYF
TRBJ2-4	-	many	TRBV15	TGTGCCACCAGCAGAGATGGGCCTCGGGAATTCGGAGTTGACATTCAGTACTTC	CATSRDGPREFGVDIQYF
TRBJ1-1	-	few	TRBV11-2	TGTGCCAGCAGCAACCTTTTCCGAGGGTCCGACACTGAAGCTTTCTTT	CASSNLFRGSDTEAFF
TRBJ1-1	-	many	TRBV6-1	TGTGCCTCGGTGAATCTGCGGGTGAACACTGAAGCTTTCTTT	CASVNLRVNTEAFF
TRBJ2-7	-	many	TRBV28	TGTGCCAGCAGGCGACAGGTCTCCTACGAGCAGTACTTC	CASRRQVSYEQYF
TRBJ1-1	-	many	TRBV28	TGTGCCAGCAGTCCCCCCTTTCTTGTCGCTAACACTGAAGCTTTCTTT	CASSPPFLVANTEAFF
TRBJ1-2	TRBD1	many	TRBV28	TGTGCCAGCAGTCTCCCGACAGGGGGCTATGGCTACACCTTC	CASSLPTGGYGYTF
TRBJ2-7	-	many	TRBV7-6	TGTGCCAGCAGCTTAGAAGCCGAGCGGAGTGCCTACGAGCAGTACTTC	CASSLEAERSAYEQYF
TRBJ2-7	-	many	TRBV24-1	TGTGCCACCAGTGAAGGGGCCCGAGACGAGCAGTACTTC	CATSEGARDEQYF
TRBJ2-3	TRBD2	many	TRBV4-1	TGCGCCAGCAGCCAAGATCAAACGGGAGGAAGCACAGATACGCAGTATTTT	CASSQDQTGGSTDTQYF
TRBJ1-5	TRBD1	many	TRBV5-1	TGCGCCAGCAGCCCAGGGACAGGCAATCAGCCCCAGCATTTT	CASSPGTGNQPQHF
TRBJ2-5	-	many	TRBV12-5	TGTGCTAGTGGTTCGGACACGGAGGAGACCCAGTACTTC	CASGSDTEETQYF
TRBJ2-2	TRBD2	many	TRBV28	TGTGCCATTCAGGGTGCGGGAGCAGGCACCGGGGAGCTGTTTTTT	CAIQGAGAGTGELFF
TRBJ2-4	-	many	TRBV28	TGTGCCAGCATCATAAGAGAAAGGGGGGGAGCCAAAAACATTCAGTACTTC	CASIIRERGGAKNIQYF
TRBJ2-7	TRBD2	many	TRBV20-1	TGCAGTGCTAGAGATATATCCGGGGGGATTTACGAGCAGTACTTC	CSARDISGGIYEQYF
TRBJ2-7	TRBD2	few	TRBV20-1	TGCAGTGCTAGAGCTGGACTAGCGGGGTCCTACGAGCAGTACTTC	CSARAGLAGSYEQYF
TRBJ1-2	-	many	TRBV12-5	TGTGCTAGTGCCCACAACTATGGCTACACCTTC	CASAHNYGYTF
TRBJ2-7	-	-	TRBV24-1	TGTGCCACCAGTGATCCCTCTGGGGATGTAGGCGAGCAGTACTTC	CATSDPSGDVGEQYF
TRBJ1-1	-	many	TRBV11-2	TGTGCCAGCAGCTTTTTCGGGGGAGCTGAAGCTTTCTTT	CASSFFGGAEAFF
TRBJ2-4	-	few	TRBV19	TGTGCCAGTGGGGCATCGATTGGAGCCCTAAACATTCAGTACTTC	CASGASIGALNIQYF
TRBJ1-1	TRBD1	many	TRBV5-1	TGCGCCAGCAGCGGGGGACAGGGCGGAAGTACTACTGAAGCTTTCTTT	CASSGGQGGSTTEAFF
TRBJ2-7	-	once	TRBV6-2/TRBV6-3	TGTGCCAGCAGTTACTCGACCCGGACTTATCCATCCCACGAGCAGTACTTC	CASSYSTRTYPSHEQYF
TRBJ2-5	TRBD1	-	TRBV28	TGTGCCAGCAGTCCCGACTGGGACAGGGAGACCCAGTACTTC	CASSPDWDRETQYF
TRBJ1-5	-	many	TRBV6-2/TRBV6-3	TGTGCCAGCAGTTACCCGATGGGTTACGGGACACCGAATCAGCCCCAGCATTTT	CASSYPMGYGTPNQPQHF
TRBJ1-2	-	-	TRBV10-3	TGTGCCATCAGTCCTCGGGGGGCCGATAACTATGGCTACACCTTC	CAISPRGADNYGYTF
TRBJ2-7	TRBD2	many	TRBV7-8	TGTGCCAGCAGCTTAGCATCTGCGGGAGGCTACGAGCAGTACTTC	CASSLASAGGYEQYF
TRBJ2-7	-	many	TRBV12-3/TRBV12-4	TGTGCCAGCAGTATCGGACCCCGCTACGAGCAGTACTTC	CASSIGPRYEQYF
TRBJ1-5	-	many	TRBV19	TGTGCCAGTAGTATTCGCCAGGGGATTAGAAATCAGCCCCAGCATTTT	CASSIRQGIRNQPQHF
TRBJ2-7	-	-	TRBV29-1	TGCAGCGTTGAAACTGGAGAGGGAAGCTACGAGCAGTACTTC	CSVETGEGSYEQYF
TRBJ1-3	TRBD1	many	TRBV6-1	TGTGCCAGCAGTCCCGGACAGGCCATCTCTGGAAACACCATATATTTT	CASSPGQAISGNTIYF
TRBJ2-7	TRBD2	many	TRBV27	TGTGCCAGCAGCGGACTAGCGGGAGAGCCTGAGTACTTC	CASSGLAGEPEYF
TRBJ2-7	TRBD2	many	TRBV6-2/TRBV6-3	TGTGCCAGCAGTGCACAGCGACTAGCGGACTACGAGCAGTACTTC	CASSAQRLADYEQYF
TRBJ2-7	TRBD2	few	TRBV20-1	TGCAGTGCTCGACTAGCGGTGGGCTCCTACGAGCAGTACTTC	CSARLAVGSYEQYF
TRBJ2-7	-	many	TRBV4-1	TGCGCCAGCAGCCACCGAGGACAGACAAGGGGCGAGCAGTACTTC	CASSHRGQTRGEQYF
TRBJ2-7	TRBD1	many	TRBV28	TGTGCCAGCAGTCGATACCGGACAGGGGTGGGAGAGCAGTACTTC	CASSRYRTGVGEQYF
TRBJ2-5	TRBD1	once	TRBV11-3	TGTGCCAGCAGCTCCGGGACAGGGACACAAGAGACCCAGTACTTC	CASSSGTGTQETQYF
TRBJ1-5	-	once	TRBV12-3/TRBV12-4	TGTGCCAGCACCATGGGGGACTATTTAGGAGGCAATCAGCCCCAGCATTTT	CASTMGDYLGGNQPQHF
TRBJ2-2	-	few	TRBV28	TGTGCCAGCAGCTCCTTAGCGACTAGACGAACAACGAACACCGGGGAGCTGTTTTTT	CASSSLATRRTTNTGELFF
TRBJ2-7	-	many	TRBV6-1	TGTGCCAGCAGGAACTACGACAGGGAGGGTTACGAGCAGTACTTC	CASRNYDREGYEQYF
TRBJ1-3	-	-	TRBV12-3/TRBV12-4	TGTGCCAGCAGGGAAGGGGGTACTGGAAACACCATATATTTT	CASREGGTGNTIYF
TRBJ1-2	-	many	TRBV25-1	TGTGCCAGCAGTGATCCCGCCTGGACAGCTGGCTACACCTTC	CASSDPAWTAGYTF
TRBJ1-2	TRBD1	many	TRBV29-1	TGCAGCGTTGGCGACAGGGGCGGGTATGGCTACACCTTC	CSVGDRGGYGYTF
TRBJ2-7	-	many	TRBV7-2	TGTGCCAGCAGCCCTAGGGACTTGATAAGGGAGCAGTACTTC	CASSPRDLIREQYF
TRBJ1-2	-	-	TRBV6-1	TGTGCTAGCACCCCTGACCCACAGCTACTCTATGGCTACACCTTC	CASTPDPQLLYGYTF